The sequence of this T cell receptor beta chain was determined in a study of shared clonotypes between healthy human individuals. Notes on the study in general: Generation probabilities of non-shared clonotypes were lower (relative to those shared by all four donors).

This was a deep-level run. Splitting of each subset's genomic DNA was done evenly across several immunoSEQ plates. The protocol was immunoSEQ multiplex PCR, while the TCRdb copy is restricted to in-frame clones and leaves out a portion. The table includes about 2.1 million clones, just under 95% detected once. Concerning this clone itself: Antigen specificity is unknown.

CDR3 length equals 17 residues. The germline V gene encodes CDR1 SGDLS and CDR2 YYNGEE. The V and J ends lost 4 bases and 4 bases, in that order; junction bases with no gene match: 9. CD8 cells regarded as naive lacked CD45RO, were positively chosen for CCR7, and omitted terminally differentiated effector memory CD45RA+ cells. The sample consisted of naive CD8+ T cells from PBMCs. The V call is TRBV9, the J call TRBJ2-1, with 12 nucleotides matching TRBD2. This receptor was identified in a man aged 18 to 35 in good health. Some clones in this sample may be carry-over from other donors' samples. CDR3 in DNA: TGTGCCAGCAGCCCGAGGACTAGCGGGATACTTTACAATGAGCAGTTCTTC. Protein: CASSPRTSGILYNEQFF.